This T cell receptor beta chain was sequenced for a study of TIL therapy for anti-PD-1-resistant metastatic lung cancer. Study overall: Tumors had a median PD-L1 proportion score of about 6.6%. Tumors carried a median 1.5 non-synonymous mutations per megabase. A few tumors were EGFR-mutant and two were ALK-rearranged.

Time point here: pre-treatment sample, taken before nivolumab and TIL therapy. The libraries were made with immunoSEQ v3. Produced via immunoSEQ multiplex PCR; TCRdb's table is partial and in-frame only. This table holds 60,000 or so clones, about two thirds found once. The germline V gene encodes CDR1 SGHRS and CDR2 YFSETQ. Trimming cost V 0 bases and J 8 bases; bases outside gene matches: 7. The CDR3 consists of 16 residues. The V and J genes are TRBV5-1 and TRBJ2-1, with TRBD2 matching 11 bases. The material sequenced was blood, taken at baseline. This TCR came from a person between 30 and 79 years old with non-small cell lung cancer. The CDR3 protein is CASSLGPLAGDDEQFF. CDR3 bases: TGCGCCAGCAGCTTGGGACCACTAGCGGGAGACGATGAGCAGTTCTTC.